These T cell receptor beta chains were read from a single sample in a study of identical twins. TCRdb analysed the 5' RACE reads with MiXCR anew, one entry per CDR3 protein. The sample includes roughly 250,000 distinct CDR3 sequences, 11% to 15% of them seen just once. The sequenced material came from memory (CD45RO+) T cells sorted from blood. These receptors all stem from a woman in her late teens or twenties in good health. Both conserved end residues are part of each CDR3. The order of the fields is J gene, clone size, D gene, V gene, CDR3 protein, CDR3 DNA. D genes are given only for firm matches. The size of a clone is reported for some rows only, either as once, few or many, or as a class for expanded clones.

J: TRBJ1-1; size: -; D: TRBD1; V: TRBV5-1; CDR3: CASSLDRVDTEAFF; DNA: TGCGCCAGCAGCCTAGACAGGGTGGACACTGAAGCTTTCTTT
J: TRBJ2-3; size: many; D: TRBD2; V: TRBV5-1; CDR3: CASSSGTSGDTDTQYF; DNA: TGCGCCAGCAGCTCCGGGACTAGCGGCGACACAGATACGCAGTATTTT
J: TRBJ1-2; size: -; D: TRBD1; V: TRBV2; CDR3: CASSTGEGYGYTF; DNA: TGTGCCAGCAGCACAGGGGAAGGATATGGCTACACCTTC
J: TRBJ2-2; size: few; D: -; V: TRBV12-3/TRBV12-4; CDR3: CASSPGSWRLFF; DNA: TGTGCCAGCAGTCCGGGATCCTGGCGGCTGTTTTTT
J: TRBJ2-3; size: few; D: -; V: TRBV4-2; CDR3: CASSQERGDTHTDTQYF; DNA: TGTGCCAGCAGCCAAGAGAGGGGGGACACTCACACAGATACGCAGTATTTT
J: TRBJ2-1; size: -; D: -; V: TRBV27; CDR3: CASSFHGGGEQFF; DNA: TGTGCCAGCAGTTTCCATGGCGGGGGCGAGCAGTTCTTC
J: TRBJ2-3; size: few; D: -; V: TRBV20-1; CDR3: CSAPRQSQYTDTQYF; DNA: TGCAGTGCCCCTAGGCAGAGTCAATACACAGATACGCAGTATTTT
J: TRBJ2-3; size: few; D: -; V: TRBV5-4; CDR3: CASSLGTLRGTDTQYF; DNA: TGTGCCAGCAGCTTGGGGACATTACGAGGCACAGATACGCAGTATTTT
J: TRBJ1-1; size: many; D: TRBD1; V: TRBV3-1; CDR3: CASSQEGRGLNTEAFF; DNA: TGTGCCAGCAGCCAAGAGGGCAGGGGGCTGAACACTGAAGCTTTCTTT
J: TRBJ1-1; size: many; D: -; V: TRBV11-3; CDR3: CASSFVRGTEAFF; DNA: TGTGCCAGCAGCTTTGTAAGGGGCACTGAAGCTTTCTTT
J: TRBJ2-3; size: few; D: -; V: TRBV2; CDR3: CASSVIIDTQYF; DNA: TGTGCCAGCAGTGTTATCATCGATACGCAGTATTTT
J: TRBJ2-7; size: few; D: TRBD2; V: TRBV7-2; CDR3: CASSYGLAGPSYEQYF; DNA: TGTGCCAGCAGCTACGGACTAGCGGGTCCCTCCTACGAGCAGTACTTC
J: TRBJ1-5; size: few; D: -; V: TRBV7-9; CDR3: CASSLSNRGRNQPQHF; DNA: TGTGCCAGCAGCTTAAGTAACCGGGGCCGCAATCAGCCCCAGCATTTT
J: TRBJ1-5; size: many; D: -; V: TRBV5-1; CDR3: CASSPDTGDQPQHF; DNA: TGCGCCAGCAGCCCCGACACGGGGGACCAGCCCCAGCATTTT
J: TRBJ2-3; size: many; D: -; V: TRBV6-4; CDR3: CASSDAAGEGRDTQYF; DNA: TGTGCCAGCAGTGACGCGGCAGGGGAAGGGAGAGATACGCAGTATTTT
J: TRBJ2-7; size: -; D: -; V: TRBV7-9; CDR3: CASSLPAGQRTPYEQYF; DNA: TGTGCCAGCAGCCTCCCCGCGGGACAGCGGACCCCCTACGAGCAGTACTTC
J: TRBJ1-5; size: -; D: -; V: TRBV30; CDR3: CAWKDNSNQPQHF; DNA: TGTGCCTGGAAGGACAATAGCAATCAGCCCCAGCATTTT
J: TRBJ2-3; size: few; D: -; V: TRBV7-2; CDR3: CASSLALDTDTQYF; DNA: TGTGCCAGCAGCTTAGCACTAGACACAGATACGCAGTATTTT
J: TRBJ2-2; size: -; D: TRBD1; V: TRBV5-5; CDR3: CASSFQGAGFDTRELFF; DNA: TGTGCCAGCAGCTTCCAGGGGGCTGGATTCGACACCCGGGAGCTGTTTTTT
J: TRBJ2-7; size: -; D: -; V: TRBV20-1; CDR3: CSASDEYEQYF; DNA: TGCAGTGCTAGTGACGAGTACGAGCAGTACTTC
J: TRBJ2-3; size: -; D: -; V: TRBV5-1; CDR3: CASSLAGPPDTQYF; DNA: TGCGCCAGCAGCTTGGCGGGGCCACCAGATACGCAGTATTTT
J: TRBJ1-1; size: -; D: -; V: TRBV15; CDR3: CATSLDRNTEAFF; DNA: TGTGCCACCAGTCTGGACAGGAACACTGAAGCTTTCTTT
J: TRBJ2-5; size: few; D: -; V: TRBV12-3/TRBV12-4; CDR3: CASSGVDRGETQYF; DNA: TGTGCCAGCAGTGGGGTCGACAGAGGAGAGACCCAGTACTTC
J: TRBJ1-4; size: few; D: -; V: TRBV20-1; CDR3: CSAITGWGNEKLFF; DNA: TGCAGTGCAATCACAGGGTGGGGTAATGAAAAACTGTTTTTT
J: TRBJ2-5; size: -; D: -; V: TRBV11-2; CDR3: CASSFARETQYF; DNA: TGTGCCAGCAGCTTTGCGCGGGAGACCCAGTACTTC
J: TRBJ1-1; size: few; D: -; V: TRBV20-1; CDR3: CSASIGRARGNTEAFF; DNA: TGCAGTGCTAGTATCGGGAGAGCCCGAGGGAACACTGAAGCTTTCTTT
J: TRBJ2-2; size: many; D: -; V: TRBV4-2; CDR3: CASSQPPGQNTGELFF; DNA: TGTGCCAGCAGCCAACCTCCGGGACAGAACACCGGGGAGCTGTTTTTT
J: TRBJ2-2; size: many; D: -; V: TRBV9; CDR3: CASSVGAVGAGELFF; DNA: TGTGCCAGCAGCGTAGGAGCGGTCGGGGCCGGGGAGCTGTTTTTT
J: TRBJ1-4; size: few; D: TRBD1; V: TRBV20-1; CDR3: CSGRDRGEEKLFF; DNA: TGCAGTGGCCGGGACAGGGGGGAAGAAAAACTGTTTTTT